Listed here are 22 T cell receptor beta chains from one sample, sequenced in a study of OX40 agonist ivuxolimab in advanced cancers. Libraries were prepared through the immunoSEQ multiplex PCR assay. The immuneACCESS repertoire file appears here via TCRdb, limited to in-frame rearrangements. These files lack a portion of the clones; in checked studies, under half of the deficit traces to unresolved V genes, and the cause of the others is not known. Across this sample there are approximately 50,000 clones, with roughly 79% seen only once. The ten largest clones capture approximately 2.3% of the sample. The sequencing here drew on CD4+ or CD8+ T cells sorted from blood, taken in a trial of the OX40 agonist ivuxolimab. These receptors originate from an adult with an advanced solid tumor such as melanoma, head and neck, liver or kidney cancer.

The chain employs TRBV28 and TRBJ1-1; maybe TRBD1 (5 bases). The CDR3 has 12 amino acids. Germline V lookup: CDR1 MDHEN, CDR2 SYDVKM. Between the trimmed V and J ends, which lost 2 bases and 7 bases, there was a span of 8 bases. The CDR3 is CASSLNRGEAFF. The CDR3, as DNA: TGTGCCAGCAGTTTAAATAGGGGTGAAGCTTTCTTT.

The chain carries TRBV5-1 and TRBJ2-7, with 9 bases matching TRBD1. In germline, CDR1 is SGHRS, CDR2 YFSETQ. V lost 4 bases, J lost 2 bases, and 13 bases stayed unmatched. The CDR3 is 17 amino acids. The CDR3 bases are TGCGCCAGCAGCCTTAAGACAGGGGGTGGAGGAGCCTACGAGCAGTACTTC. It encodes CASSLKTGGGGAYEQYF.

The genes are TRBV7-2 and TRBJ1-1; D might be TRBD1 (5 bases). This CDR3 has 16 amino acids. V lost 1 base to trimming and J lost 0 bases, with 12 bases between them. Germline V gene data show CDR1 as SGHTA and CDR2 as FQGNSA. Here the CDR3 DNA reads TGTGCCAGCAGCTTAGGCACAGGCATCATGAACACTGAAGCTTTCTTT. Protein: CASSLGTGIMNTEAFF.

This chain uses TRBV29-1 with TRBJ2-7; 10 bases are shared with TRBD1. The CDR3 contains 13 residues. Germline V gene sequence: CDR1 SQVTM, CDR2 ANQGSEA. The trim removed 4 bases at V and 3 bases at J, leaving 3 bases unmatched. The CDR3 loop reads CSVARDRGYEQYF. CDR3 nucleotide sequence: TGCAGCGTTGCTAGGGACAGGGGCTACGAGCAGTACTTC.

The CDR3: CASSFSGTARGNTIYF. CDR3 sequence (DNA): TGTGCCAGCAGTTTTAGCGGGACAGCTAGAGGAAACACCATATATTTT. The rearrangement joins TRBV28 to TRBJ1-3; 7 bases map to TRBD1. Trimming took 3 bases from V and 4 from J; bases not matched to a gene: 9. This CDR3 comprises 16 residues. Looked up from germline, CDR1 is MDHEN and CDR2 is SYDVKM.

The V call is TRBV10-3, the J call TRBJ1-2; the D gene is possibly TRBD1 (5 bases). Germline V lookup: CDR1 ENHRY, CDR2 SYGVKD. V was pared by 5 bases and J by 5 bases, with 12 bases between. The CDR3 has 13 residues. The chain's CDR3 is CAISLAGSYGYTF. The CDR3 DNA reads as TGTGCCATCAGTCTTGCAGGGTCGTATGGCTACACCTTC.

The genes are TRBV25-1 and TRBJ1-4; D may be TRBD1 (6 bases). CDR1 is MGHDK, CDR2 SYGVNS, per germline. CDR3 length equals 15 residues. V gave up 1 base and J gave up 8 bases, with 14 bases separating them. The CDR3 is CASSEWSGEPEKLFF. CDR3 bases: TGTGCCAGCAGTGAATGGTCAGGGGAACCAGAAAAACTGTTTTTT. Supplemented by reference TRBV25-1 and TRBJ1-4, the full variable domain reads EADIYQTPRYLVIGTGKKITLECSQTMGHDKMYWYQQDPGMELHLIHYSYGVNSTEKGDLSSESTVSRIRTEHFPLTLESARPSHTSQYLCASSEWSGEPEKLFFGSGTQLSVL.

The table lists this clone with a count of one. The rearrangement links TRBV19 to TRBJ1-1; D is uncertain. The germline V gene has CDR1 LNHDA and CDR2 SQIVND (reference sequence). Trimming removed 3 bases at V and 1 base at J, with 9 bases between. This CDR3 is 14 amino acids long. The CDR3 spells CASSMWFSNTEAFF. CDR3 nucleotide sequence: TGTGCCAGTAGTATGTGGTTCTCGAACACTGAAGCTTTCTTT.

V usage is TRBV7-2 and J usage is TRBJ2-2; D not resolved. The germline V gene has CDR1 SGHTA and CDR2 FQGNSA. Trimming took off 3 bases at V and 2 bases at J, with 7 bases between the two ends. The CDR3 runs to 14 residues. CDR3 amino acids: CASSLNSNTGELFF. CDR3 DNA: TGTGCCAGCAGCTTGAACAGTAACACCGGGGAGCTGTTTTTT.

DNA of the CDR3: TGTGCCAGCAGTTTATATCGCAGGGTGTCGACCGGGGAGCTGTTTTTT. The encoded protein is CASSLYRRVSTGELFF. The chain uses TRBV28 and TRBJ2-2, with D maybe TRBD1 (5 bases). Trimming cost V 1 base and J 5 bases, with 14 bases left between them. The germline V gene has CDR1 MDHEN and CDR2 SYDVKM. There are 16 residues in the CDR3.

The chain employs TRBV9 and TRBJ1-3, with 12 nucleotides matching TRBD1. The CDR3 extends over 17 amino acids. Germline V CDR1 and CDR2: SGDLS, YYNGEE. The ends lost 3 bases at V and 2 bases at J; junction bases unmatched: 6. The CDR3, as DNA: TGTGCCAGCAGCGGCGGGACAGGGGGCCCACCTGGAAACACCATATATTTT. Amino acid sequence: CASSGGTGGPPGNTIYF. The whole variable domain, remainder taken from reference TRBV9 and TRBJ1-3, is DSGVTQTPKHLITATGQRVTLRCSPRSGDLSVYWYQQSLDQGLQFLIQYYNGEERAKGNILERFSAQQFPDLHSELNLSSLELGDSALYFCASSGGTGGPPGNTIYFGEGSWLTVV.

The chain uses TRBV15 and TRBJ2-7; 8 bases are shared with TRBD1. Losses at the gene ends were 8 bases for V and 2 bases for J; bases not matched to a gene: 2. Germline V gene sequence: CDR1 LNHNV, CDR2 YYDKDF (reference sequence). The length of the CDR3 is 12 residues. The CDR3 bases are TGTGCCACCCAGACAGGGGCCTACGAGCAGTACTTC. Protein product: CATQTGAYEQYF.

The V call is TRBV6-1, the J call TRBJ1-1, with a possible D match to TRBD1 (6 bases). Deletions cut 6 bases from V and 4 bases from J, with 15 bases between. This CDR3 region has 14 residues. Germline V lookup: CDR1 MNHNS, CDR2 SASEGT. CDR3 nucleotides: TGTGCCAGCAGAGATGAAGACAGGACCACTGAAGCTTTCTTT. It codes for CASRDEDRTTEAFF.

CDR3 residues: CASSATNTGAGDEQFF. CDR3 DNA sequence: TGTGCCAGCAGCGCCACAAACACGGGGGCCGGGGATGAGCAGTTCTTC. V usage is TRBV7-9 and J usage is TRBJ2-1; D may be TRBD1 or TRBD2 (6 bases each). Germline-derived CDR1 and CDR2 are SEHNR and FQNEAQ (reference sequence). Trimming stripped 5 bases from V and 8 bases from J, with 22 bases between. This CDR3 has 16 residues.

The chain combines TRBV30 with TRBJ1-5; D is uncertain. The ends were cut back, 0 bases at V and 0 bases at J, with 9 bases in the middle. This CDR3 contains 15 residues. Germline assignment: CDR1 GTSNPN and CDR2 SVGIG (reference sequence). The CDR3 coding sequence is TGTGCCTGGAGTGTTCGATACGATAGCAATCAGCCCCAGCATTTT. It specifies CAWSVRYDSNQPQHF. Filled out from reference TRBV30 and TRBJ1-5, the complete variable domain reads SQTIHQWPATLVQPVGSPLSLECTVEGTSNPNLYWYRQAAGRGLQLLFYSVGIGQISSEVPQNLSASRPQDRQFILSSKKLLLSDSGFYLCAWSVRYDSNQPQHFGDGTRLSIL.

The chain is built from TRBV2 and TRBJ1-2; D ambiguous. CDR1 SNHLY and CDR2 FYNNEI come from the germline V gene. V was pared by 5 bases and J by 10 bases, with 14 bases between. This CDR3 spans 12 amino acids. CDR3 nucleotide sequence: TGTGCCAGCAGTTTTAATCGACAACTCTACACCTTC. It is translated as CASSFNRQLYTF.

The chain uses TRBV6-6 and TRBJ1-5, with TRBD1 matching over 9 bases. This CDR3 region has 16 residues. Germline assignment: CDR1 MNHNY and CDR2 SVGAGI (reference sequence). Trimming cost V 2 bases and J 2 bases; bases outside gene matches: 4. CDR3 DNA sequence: TGTGCCAGCAGTTACGGACAGGGGTACGGCAATCAGCCCCAGCATTTT. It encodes CASSYGQGYGNQPQHF.

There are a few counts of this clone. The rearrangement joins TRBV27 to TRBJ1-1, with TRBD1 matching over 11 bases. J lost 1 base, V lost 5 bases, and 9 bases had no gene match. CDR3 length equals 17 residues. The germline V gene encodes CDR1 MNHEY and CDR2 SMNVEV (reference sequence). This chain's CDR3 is CASSPGTGGVRNTEAFF. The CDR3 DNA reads TGTGCCAGCAGTCCCGGGACAGGGGGAGTTAGGAACACTGAAGCTTTCTTT.

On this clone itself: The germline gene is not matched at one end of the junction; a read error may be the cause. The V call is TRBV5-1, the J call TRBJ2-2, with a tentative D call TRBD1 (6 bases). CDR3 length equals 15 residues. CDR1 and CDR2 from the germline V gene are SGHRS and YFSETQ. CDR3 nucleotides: TGCGCCAGCAGCTGTACAGGGACCGAACACCGGGGAGCTGTTTTT. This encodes CASSCTGTEHRGAVF. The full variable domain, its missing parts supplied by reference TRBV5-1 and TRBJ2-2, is KAGVTQTPRYLIKTRGQQVTLSCSPISGHRSVSWYQQTPGQGLQFLFEYFSETQRNKGNFPGRFSGRQFSNSRSEMNVSTLELGDSALYLCASSCTGTEHRGAVFGEGSRLTVL.

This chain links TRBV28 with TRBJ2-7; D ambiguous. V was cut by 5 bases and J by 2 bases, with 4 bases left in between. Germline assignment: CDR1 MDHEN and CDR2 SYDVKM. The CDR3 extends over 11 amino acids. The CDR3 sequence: CASSLTYEQYF. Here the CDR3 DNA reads TGTGCCAGCAGTCTGACCTACGAGCAGTACTTC. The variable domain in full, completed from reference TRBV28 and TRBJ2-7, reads DVKVTQSSRYLVKRTGEKVFLECVQDMDHENMFWYRQDPGLGLRLIYFSYDVKMKEKGDIPEGYSVSREKKERFSLILESASTNQTSMYLCASSLTYEQYFGPGTRLTVT.

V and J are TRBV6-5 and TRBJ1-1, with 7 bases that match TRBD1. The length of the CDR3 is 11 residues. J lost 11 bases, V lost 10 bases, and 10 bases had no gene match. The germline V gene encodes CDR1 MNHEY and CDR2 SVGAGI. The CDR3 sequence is CATNKGQRAFF. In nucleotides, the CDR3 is TGTGCCACCAATAAGGGACAGCGGGCTTTCTTT.

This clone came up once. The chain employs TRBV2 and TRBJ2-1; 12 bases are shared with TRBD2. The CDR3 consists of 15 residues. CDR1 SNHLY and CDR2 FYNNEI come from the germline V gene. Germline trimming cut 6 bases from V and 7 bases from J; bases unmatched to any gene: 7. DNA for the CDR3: TGTGCCAGCAGGATAAGACTAGCGGGAGCTAATGAGCAGTTCTTC. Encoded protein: CASRIRLAGANEQFF.